This entry features one T cell receptor beta chain sequence. The V end lost 0 bases, the J end lost 5 bases, and 11 bases lay between the germline ends. CDR3 length: 14 amino acids. CDR1 and CDR2 (germline): SGHKS, YYEKEE (reference sequence). The protocol was immunoSEQ multiplex PCR, while the TCRdb copy is restricted to in-frame clones and leaves out a portion. The data show roughly 120,000 clones, roughly nine tenths seen once. The sample comes from a study of Tregs in tolerant kidney transplant recipients. Material: CD4+ T cells from blood. The origin of this receptor is a human donor in good health. The rearrangement joins TRBV5-5 to TRBJ1-1, with a tentative D call TRBD1 (5 bases). The CDR3 DNA sequence: TGTGCCAGCAGCTTGGAAGGGGCGGAGACTGAAGCTTTCTTT. Its translation is CASSLEGAETEAFF.